These T cell receptor beta chains were read from a single sample in a study of CD8+ T cells in alopecia areata. Sequencing was performed with immunoSEQ multiplex PCR; in TCRdb, only in-frame clones are kept and a portion is missing. The sample holds some 180,000 clones, 40% to 65% seen once. This specimen was CD8+ T cells sorted from blood, taken at approximately week 51, from a patient treated with tofacitinib. These receptors all stem from a human donor with alopecia areata. The CDR3 runs from the conserved cysteine through the conserved F or W. D genes are given only for firm matches. The size of a clone is reported for some rows only, either as once, few or many, or as a class for expanded clones.

d_gene	abundance	j_gene	v_gene	CDR3nt	CDR3aa
.	few	TRBJ1-6	TRBV9	TGTGCCAGCAGCGTGGGGGGGGAGAGTTCACCCCTCCACTTT	CASSVGGESSPLHF
TRBD1	few	TRBJ1-2	TRBV7-9	TGTGCCAGCAGCGCCGCTTTGGACAGGTTCTATGGCTACACCTTC	CASSAALDRFYGYTF
.	few	TRBJ2-2	TRBV5-4	TGTGCCAGCAGCCTTAAGGGGACCGGGGAGCTGTTTTTT	CASSLKGTGELFF
.	.	TRBJ1-2	TRBV6-5	TGTGCCAGCAGTGCGAACAACTATGGCTACACCTTC	CASSANNYGYTF
TRBD1	.	TRBJ2-5	TRBV11-2	TGTGCCAGCAGCTTAGCCTGGGACAGCTTAGAGACCCAGTACTTC	CASSLAWDSLETQYF
.	.	TRBJ1-5	TRBV7-2	TGTGCCAGCAGCTTAGAATGGGGCGCAGATCAGCCCCAGCATTTT	CASSLEWGADQPQHF
.	.	TRBJ2-3	TRBV10-3	TGTGCCATCAGTCCGGAGGATCTTCAGGCGCAGTATTTT	CAISPEDLQAQYF
.	.	TRBJ2-1	TRBV29-1	TGCAGCGTTGATGGTAGGGGCGCGGCGGGATCCTACAATGAGCAGTTCTTC	CSVDGRGAAGSYNEQFF
.	.	TRBJ1-5	TRBV7-6	TGTGCCAGCAGCTTAGGGGAAGGCAATCAGCCCCAGCATTTT	CASSLGEGNQPQHF
TRBD1	few	TRBJ2-7	TRBV11-2	TGTGCCAGCCGATCCGGGACAGGGGGCGAGCAGTACTTC	CASRSGTGGEQYF
.	few	TRBJ1-2	TRBV27	TGTGCCAGCAGCTTGAGTGGCAACTATGGCTACACCTTC	CASSLSGNYGYTF
TRBD1	.	TRBJ1-2	TRBV30	TGTGCCTGGACCCCGACAGGGGATGGCTACACCTTC	CAWTPTGDGYTF
.	few	TRBJ2-5	TRBV27	TGTGCCAGCAGTGCCCGTGAGACGAGGGTGGGGCAAGAGACCCAGTACTTC	CASSARETRVGQETQYF
.	few	TRBJ2-3	TRBV11-2	TGTGCCAGCAGCCCCCAGGGGGGGTCTAGCACAGATACGCAGTATTTT	CASSPQGGSSTDTQYF
.	.	TRBJ2-1	TRBV7-3	TGTGCCAGCAGCTTACGATTGGAAGATATCAATGAGCAGTTCTTC	CASSLRLEDINEQFF
TRBD1	few	TRBJ1-5	TRBV18	TGTGCCAGCTCACCGAGGGGGCAAGCGGGTCAGCCCCAGCATTTT	CASSPRGQAGQPQHF
.	.	TRBJ1-1	TRBV9	TGTGCCAGCAGCGCCTCCGGGGCCAGGGTTGACACTGAAGCTTTCTTT	CASSASGARVDTEAFF
.	.	TRBJ1-2	TRBV5-6	TGTGCCAGCAGCTTGGGTCTGGCCGGCTACACCTTC	CASSLGLAGYTF
.	.	TRBJ2-3	TRBV10-3	TGTGCCATCAGTGAGGATGATACGCAGTATTTT	CAISEDDTQYF
.	few	TRBJ2-7	TRBV18	TGTGCCAGCTCACCGGCCGGGACCCCAGCCATAAACTACGAGCAGTACTTC	CASSPAGTPAINYEQYF
.	.	TRBJ2-1	TRBV7-8	TGTGCCAGCAGCTTGGCAGGGAGCTCCTACAATGAGCAGTTCTTC	CASSLAGSSYNEQFF
TRBD1	.	TRBJ2-1	TRBV25-1	TGTGCCAGCAGAAGGGGGCAGGACAGGGTATACAATGAGCAGTTCTTC	CASRRGQDRVYNEQFF
.	.	TRBJ2-7	TRBV5-1	TGCGCCAGCAGCCCCATGGACAGCTACGAGCAGTACTTC	CASSPMDSYEQYF
.	.	TRBJ1-1	TRBV19	TGTGCCAGTAGTCCAACCGGGGCCACAATGAACACTGAAGCTTTCTTT	CASSPTGATMNTEAFF
.	few	TRBJ1-6	TRBV14	TGTGCCAGCAGCCCCAAGCTCAAAGGATCACCCCTCCACTTT	CASSPKLKGSPLHF
.	few	TRBJ2-7	TRBV9	TGTGCCAGCAGCGTAGAGGGGACACCGTACGAGCAGTACTTC	CASSVEGTPYEQYF
.	few	TRBJ2-2	TRBV15	TGTGCCACCAGCATCGACAGTACGAACACCGGGGAGCTGTTTTTT	CATSIDSTNTGELFF
TRBD2	once	TRBJ2-5	TRBV5-6	TGTGCCAGCAGCTCTCTACGGACTAGCGGGGGAGAGACCCAGTACTTC	CASSSLRTSGGETQYF
.	few	TRBJ1-1	TRBV2	TGTGCCAGCAGTGACTGGAACACTGAAGCTTTCTTT	CASSDWNTEAFF
.	few	TRBJ2-4	TRBV5-8	TGTGCCAGCAGCTTGGGTGGGACAGCCAAAAACATTCAGTACTTC	CASSLGGTAKNIQYF
.	.	TRBJ1-1	TRBV30	TGTGCCTATGAGAGAAGGGCTGAAGCTTTCTTT	CAYERRAEAFF
TRBD2	.	TRBJ2-2	TRBV9	TGTGCCAGCAGCGCCAGACTAGCTAACACCGGGGAGCTGTTTTTT	CASSARLANTGELFF
.	few	TRBJ2-7	TRBV4-1	TGCGCCAGCAGCCAAGAGGGCAGGGCAACCTACGAGCAGTACTTC	CASSQEGRATYEQYF
.	few	TRBJ1-1	TRBV7-9	TGTGCCAGCAGCTTAGCACCCACCTTTACAGGGAATGGTGAAGCTTTCTTT	CASSLAPTFTGNGEAFF
TRBD1	.	TRBJ1-2	TRBV15	TGTGCCACCAGCAGAGATACGACAGGGGGTTATGGCTACACCTTC	CATSRDTTGGYGYTF
.	few	TRBJ2-2	TRBV7-9	TGTGCCAGCACCCTTATGTTGGGGGCGAACACCGGGGAGCTGTTTTTT	CASTLMLGANTGELFF
.	many	TRBJ2-7	TRBV27	TGTGCCAGCAGTCCGGGGACCGAAAGCAGGGTGTACGAGCAGTACTTC	CASSPGTESRVYEQYF
TRBD1	.	TRBJ2-7	TRBV13	TGTGCCAGCAGCTTAGGCCTGGGTGGGACAGGGGGCAACGAGCAGTACTTC	CASSLGLGGTGGNEQYF
.	.	TRBJ1-1	TRBV5-1	TGCGCCAGCAGCGCGAGCGACAGTAACACTGAAGCTTTCTTT	CASSASDSNTEAFF
.	few	TRBJ1-5	TRBV6-5	TGTGCCAGCGACCCCGGGAGGGATAGCAATCAGCCCCAGCATTTT	CASDPGRDSNQPQHF
.	few	TRBJ2-7	TRBV29-1	TGCAGCGTCGCCGGACAGTTAGTCTACGAGCAGTACTTC	CSVAGQLVYEQYF
TRBD2	few	TRBJ2-7	TRBV4-2	TGTGCCAGCAGCCCGACAGCGGGGAGCTCCTACGAGCAGTACTTC	CASSPTAGSSYEQYF